The 30 T cell receptor beta chains below all came from one sample that was sequenced in a study of CD8 T cells in Susac syndrome. Reverse transcription of roughly 0.5 to 1 ug RNA was carried out with random hexamers. A single record per CDR3 protein comes from TCRdb applying MiXCR to the immunoSEQ multiplex PCR reads. This table holds roughly 200,000 distinct CDR3 sequences, over 90% found once. Material: CD4+ T cells from PBMCs. Receptor source: a human donor with Susac syndrome.

The chain recombines TRBV6-2 or TRBV6-3 with TRBJ1-5, with 12 bases matching TRBD1. J gave up 7 bases and V 5 bases, and 9 bases lay outside the gene matches. CDR1 is MNHEY and CDR2 is SVGEGT in the germline V gene. The CDR3 loop spans 16 amino acids. The CDR3 coding sequence is TGTGCCAGCAGTCGCCCGGGACAGGGGGCTGGGCAGCCCCAGCATTTT. It encodes CASSRPGQGAGQPQHF.

The CDR3 region is CASSGTSRRETQYF. In nucleotides, the CDR3 is TGTGCCAGCAGCGGGACTAGCCGTAGAGAGACCCAGTACTTC. V is TRBV2 and J is TRBJ2-5, with 9 bases fitting TRBD2. The CDR3 is made up of 14 amino acids. V shed 6 bases, J shed 4 bases, and the junction held 6 bases outside the gene matches. Germline CDR1 is SNHLY and CDR2 is FYNNEI.

This clonotype appeared a single time. The CDR3 DNA reads as TGTGCCAGCAGCTCCCCCGGGGGGGCAGACGTCTACGAGCAGTACTTC. Translation: CASSSPGGADVYEQYF. The chain links TRBV7-9 to TRBJ2-7, with 8 nucleotides matching TRBD2. Trimming took 4 bases from V and 3 from J; bases not matched to a gene: 11. CDR1 is SEHNR, CDR2 FQNEAQ, per germline (reference sequence). This CDR3 comprises 16 residues.

The gene calls are TRBV20-1 and TRBJ2-3; D unresolved. V was shortened by 1 base and J by 0 bases, with 11 bases between the two germline ends. The CDR3 has 15 amino acids. The V gene's germline CDR1 is DFQATT and CDR2 SNEGSKA (reference sequence). The CDR3 coding sequence is TGCAGTGCTAGAGGATGGCGGAGTAGCACAGATACGCAGTATTTT. Its protein is CSARGWRSSTDTQYF.

This clonotype was observed a single time. The J gene is TRBJ2-1, the V gene TRBV7-9, with a tentative D call TRBD2 (6 bases). V lost 2 bases and J lost 9, with 14 bases in between. This CDR3 has 14 amino acids. The germline V gene encodes CDR1 SEHNR and CDR2 FQNEAQ (reference sequence). For the CDR3, the DNA is TGTGCCAGCAGCTTAACGTCTCCTAGCGCTGAGCAGTTCTTC. Protein: CASSLTSPSAEQFF.

V and J are TRBV28 and TRBJ2-1; no reliable D call. V lost 5 bases to trimming and J lost 10 bases, with 12 bases between them. In germline, CDR1 is MDHEN, CDR2 SYDVKM. This CDR3 region has 12 residues. CDR3 in amino acids: CASSRGAGEQFF. The CDR3 bases are TGTGCCAGCAGTCGAGGTGCCGGGGAGCAGTTCTTC.

J is TRBJ2-1 and V is TRBV4-2; 9 bases map to TRBD2. Looked up from germline, CDR1 is LGHNA and CDR2 is YNFKEQ. J lost 5 bases, V lost 0 bases, and 5 bases had no gene match. This CDR3 spans 16 amino acids. The CDR3 nucleotides are TGTGCCAGCAGCCAAGAAGGCGGGAGGGGGGACAATGAGCAGTTCTTC. It yields the protein CASSQEGGRGDNEQFF.

This clonotype was recorded only once. J is TRBJ2-7 and V is TRBV15; perhaps TRBD1 as D (6 bases). The CDR3 sequence is 15 residues long. Trimming cost V 3 bases and J 5 bases, with 17 bases left between them. Germline V gene sequence: CDR1 LNHNV, CDR2 YYDKDF (reference sequence). CDR3 residues: CATSSRQVKLHEQYF. The DNA of the CDR3 is TGTGCCACCAGCAGTAGACAGGTTAAGCTCCACGAGCAGTACTTC.

In its sample, this clonotype was seen once. This chain joins TRBV3-1 and TRBJ2-3; 7 positions agree with TRBD2. Germline V gene data show CDR1 as LGHDT and CDR2 as YNNKEL (reference sequence). The CDR3 is made up of 16 amino acids. After removal of 4 bases from V and 3 bases from J, the junction contained 10 bases not matched to a gene. The CDR3 spells CASSLSLRLATDTQYF. The CDR3 DNA reads TGTGCCAGCAGCCTGTCCTTGAGACTAGCAACAGATACGCAGTATTTT.

V is TRBV19 and J is TRBJ2-5; TRBD1 matches 7 bases. The V gene end was trimmed by 4 bases and the J gene end by 3 bases; junction bases not matched to a gene: 5. Germline V lookup: CDR1 LNHDA, CDR2 SQIVND (reference sequence). CDR3 length: 14 residues. CDR3 in amino acids: CASSTPGTEETQYF. CDR3 sequence (DNA): TGTGCCAGTAGTACTCCCGGGACAGAAGAGACCCAGTACTTC. The full variable domain, completed using reference TRBV19 and TRBJ2-5, is DGGITQSPKYLFRKEGQNVTLSCEQNLNHDAMYWYRQDPGQGLRLIYYSQIVNDFQKGDIAEGYSVSREKKESFPLTVTSAQKNPTAFYLCASSTPGTEETQYFGPGTRLLVL.

The chain links TRBV4-1 to TRBJ2-2, with 10 nucleotides matching TRBD1. Germline trimming cut 6 bases from V and 4 bases from J; bases unmatched to any gene: 2. The CDR3 extends over 14 amino acids. CDR1 MGHRA and CDR2 YSYEKL come from the germline V gene. The CDR3 here is CASSRDRGTGELFF. The CDR3 nucleotides are TGCGCCAGCAGTAGGGACAGGGGCACCGGGGAGCTGTTTTTT.

The chain is built from TRBV20-1 and TRBJ2-3; no definite D call. The germline V gene encodes CDR1 DFQATT and CDR2 SNEGSKA (reference sequence). The CDR3 runs to 16 residues. V was shortened by 6 bases and J by 3 bases, with 22 bases between the two germline ends. In DNA, the CDR3 is TGCAGTGCCCGACCCCCCCTGGCAGTAGGGACAGATACGCAGTATTTT. It translates to CSARPPLAVGTDTQYF.

The chain couples TRBV6-2 or TRBV6-3 to TRBJ2-1; D unclear. The CDR3 has 14 residues. Germline loops: CDR1 MNHEY, CDR2 SVGEGT. Between the trimmed V and J ends, which lost 7 bases and 2 bases, there was a span of 12 bases. The CDR3 reads CASMPGHPYNEQFF. DNA for the CDR3: TGTGCCAGCATGCCGGGCCACCCCTACAATGAGCAGTTCTTC.

The chain uses TRBV2 and TRBJ2-7; the match to TRBD2 covers 8 bases. Germline V lookup: CDR1 SNHLY, CDR2 FYNNEI. V dropped 8 bases and J dropped 0; count of bases not matched to a gene: 6. The CDR3 is 14 amino acids. CDR3 DNA: TGTGCCAGCCTGGAGCGGGGGACCTCCTACGAGCAGTACTTC. Its protein product is CASLERGTSYEQYF.

The chain carries TRBV20-1 and TRBJ2-2, with D possibly matching TRBD1 (6 bases). With 2 bases removed from V and 8 bases from J, the gap between germline ends came to 15 bases. Germline CDR1 reads DFQATT; CDR2 reads SNEGSKA (reference sequence). The CDR3 is 14 residues long. The CDR3 here is CSARPTGLGGELFF. The CDR3 DNA follows: TGCAGTGCTAGACCCACAGGGTTGGGGGGGGAGCTGTTTTTT.

The gene calls are TRBV19 and TRBJ1-5; the D is unclear. The CDR3 totals 14 residues. Germline V gene sequence: CDR1 LNHDA, CDR2 SQIVND (reference sequence). Trimming shortened V by 3 bases and J by 8 bases, and 14 bases separated the two germline ends. CDR3 sequence reads: CASSMAGREKPQHF. CDR3 DNA sequence: TGTGCCAGTAGTATGGCGGGGAGAGAGAAGCCCCAGCATTTT.

The chain joins TRBV29-1 to TRBJ1-1; TRBD1 matches 11 bases. This CDR3 is built from 14 residues. CDR1 and CDR2 from the germline V gene are SQVTM and ANQGSEA. The V segment lost 6 bases and the J segment 5 bases; nucleotides outside the gene matches: 8. CDR3 DNA: TGCAGCGTCCTGACCCGGGACAGGGGGACTGAAGCTTTCTTT. It is translated as CSVLTRDRGTEAFF.

The chain joins TRBV20-1 to TRBJ2-7, with 9 bases fitting TRBD1. The germline gives CDR1 DFQATT, CDR2 SNEGSKA (reference sequence). V was clipped by 1 base and J by 4 bases; unmatched bases: 17. This CDR3 has 18 amino acids. The CDR3 nucleotides read TGCAGTGCTAGAGCCAAGGGACAGGGAAAGTTTTCCGTATACGAGCAGTACTTC. It encodes CSARAKGQGKFSVYEQYF.

The chain employs TRBV27 and TRBJ2-7; tentatively, D is TRBD1 (5 bases). Germline CDR1 reads MNHEY; CDR2 reads SMNVEV (reference sequence). V shed 6 bases and J shed 5 bases, with 14 bases lying between them. The CDR3 spans 13 residues. Here the CDR3 DNA reads TGTGCCAGCAGGCCAAGGGGTGTAAACGAGCAGTACTTC. It yields the protein CASRPRGVNEQYF.

CDR3 sequence: CAWSTDVGGTEAFF. CDR3 coding DNA: TGTGCCTGGAGTACGGATGTCGGGGGCACTGAAGCTTTCTTT. This rearrangement joins TRBV30 to TRBJ1-1; TRBD1 is a possible D gene (5 bases). Trimming took off 2 bases at V and 4 bases at J, with 14 bases between the two ends. The CDR3 sequence is 14 residues long. CDR1 is GTSNPN and CDR2 is SVGIG in the germline V gene (reference sequence). Full variable domain (remainder filled in from reference TRBV30 and TRBJ1-1): SQTIHQWPATLVQPVGSPLSLECTVEGTSNPNLYWYRQAAGRGLQLLFYSVGIGQISSEVPQNLSASRPQDRQFILSSKKLLLSDSGFYLCAWSTDVGGTEAFFGQGTRLTVV.

The V and J genes are TRBV21-1 and TRBJ2-7; the D call TRBD2 from the table was never checked on the DNA. TRBV21-1 is shown as a pseudogene. The CDR3 totals 13 residues. CDR3 sequence reads: CASSIERTYEQYF. The DNA for the CDR3 is TGTGCCAGCAGCATTGAGCGGACCTACGAGCAGTACTTC.

The gene calls are TRBV29-1 and TRBJ1-1; maybe TRBD1 (5 bases). The CDR3 has 12 amino acids. Germline V gives CDR1 SQVTM, CDR2 ANQGSEA. V lost 6 bases to trimming and J lost 4 bases, with 12 bases between them. CDR3 residues: CSVGTGATEAFF. The CDR3, as DNA: TGCAGCGTGGGGACCGGGGCCACTGAAGCTTTCTTT.

CDR3 DNA: TGTGCCAGCTCACCATGGGAGGGGGATCAGCCCCAGCATTTT. Encoded protein: CASSPWEGDQPQHF. This chain connects TRBV18 to TRBJ1-5, with TRBD1 as a possible D gene (6 bases). CDR1 is KGHSH, CDR2 LQKENI, per germline. V lost 2 bases, J lost 5 bases, and 10 bases lay in between. There are 14 residues in the CDR3.

This sequence joins TRBV2 and TRBJ2-1; 7 bases align to TRBD1. J gave up 2 bases and V 7 bases, and 8 bases lay outside the gene matches. The CDR3 loop spans 15 amino acids. Germline V CDR1 and CDR2: SNHLY, FYNNEI. CDR3 in amino acids: CASMGVQGAYNEQFF. Here the CDR3 DNA reads TGTGCCAGCATGGGGGTTCAGGGGGCCTACAATGAGCAGTTCTTC.

V usage is TRBV9 and J usage is TRBJ2-1; TRBD2 agrees at 11 bases. This CDR3 contains 16 residues. V lost 3 bases to trimming and J lost 4 bases; unmatched junction nucleotides: 6. Looked up from germline, CDR1 is SGDLS and CDR2 is YYNGEE. The CDR3 DNA follows: TGTGCCAGCAGCGCACCGGGACTAGCGGCGTACAATGAGCAGTTCTTC. It codes for CASSAPGLAAYNEQFF.

V and J are TRBV4-2 and TRBJ2-1; TRBD1 or TRBD2 may be the D gene (5 bases each). Looked up from germline, CDR1 is LGHNA and CDR2 is YNFKEQ. Trimming removed 2 bases from V and 5 bases from J, with 19 bases in between. CDR3 length: 17 amino acids. The CDR3 loop reads CASSQSGREGHHNEQFF. Here the CDR3 DNA reads TGTGCCAGCAGCCAATCTGGACGCGAGGGGCATCACAATGAGCAGTTCTTC.

This sequence joins TRBV25-1 and TRBJ1-4, with D perhaps matching TRBD1 (5 bases). Germline CDR1 reads MGHDK; CDR2 reads SYGVNS. The CDR3 has 14 amino acids. V was clipped by 3 bases and J by 8 bases, with 13 bases between them. The CDR3 DNA follows: TGTGCCAGCAGTGAGTGGCGGGGCGAGGAAAAACTGTTTTTT. Translation gives CASSEWRGEEKLFF.

The J gene is TRBJ1-1, the V gene TRBV28, with a tentative D call TRBD1 (5 bases). Trimming took 6 bases from V and 10 from J, leaving 21 bases between them. Germline V lookup: CDR1 MDHEN, CDR2 SYDVKM. The CDR3 runs to 14 residues. This chain's CDR3 is CASSSTGTGGSAFF. Written as DNA, the CDR3 is TGTGCCAGCAGCTCTACCGGGACCGGAGGATCAGCTTTCTTT.

V and J are TRBV18 and TRBJ2-7, with D maybe TRBD1 (5 bases). The CDR3 extends over 13 amino acids. The V and J ends lost 2 bases and 2 bases respectively, with 7 bases between them. Germline V gives CDR1 KGHSH, CDR2 LQKENI. The CDR3 loop reads CASSPDRTYEQYF. The CDR3, as DNA: TGTGCCAGCTCACCAGACAGAACCTACGAGCAGTACTTC.

The table lists this clonotype with a count of one. V and J are TRBV12-3 or TRBV12-4 and TRBJ1-3; D perhaps matches TRBD1 (6 bases). This CDR3 contains 14 residues. V lost 4 bases, J lost 6 bases, and 13 bases lay in between. In nucleotides, the CDR3 is TGTGCCAGCAGTTGGGGGGCAGGGGCAAACACCATATATTTT. Translating gives CASSWGAGANTIYF.